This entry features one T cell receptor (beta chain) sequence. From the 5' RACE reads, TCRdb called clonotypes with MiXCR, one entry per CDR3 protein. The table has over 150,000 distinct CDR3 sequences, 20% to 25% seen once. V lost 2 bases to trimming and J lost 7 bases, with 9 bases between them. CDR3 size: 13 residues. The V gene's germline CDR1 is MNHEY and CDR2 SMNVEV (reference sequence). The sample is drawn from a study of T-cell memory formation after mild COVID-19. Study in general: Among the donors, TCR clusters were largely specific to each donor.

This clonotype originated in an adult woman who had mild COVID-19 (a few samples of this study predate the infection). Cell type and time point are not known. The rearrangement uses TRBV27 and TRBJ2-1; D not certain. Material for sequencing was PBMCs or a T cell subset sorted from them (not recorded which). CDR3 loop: CASSLIAGNEQFF. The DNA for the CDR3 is TGTGCCAGCAGTTTAATAGCCGGGAATGAGCAGTTCTTC.